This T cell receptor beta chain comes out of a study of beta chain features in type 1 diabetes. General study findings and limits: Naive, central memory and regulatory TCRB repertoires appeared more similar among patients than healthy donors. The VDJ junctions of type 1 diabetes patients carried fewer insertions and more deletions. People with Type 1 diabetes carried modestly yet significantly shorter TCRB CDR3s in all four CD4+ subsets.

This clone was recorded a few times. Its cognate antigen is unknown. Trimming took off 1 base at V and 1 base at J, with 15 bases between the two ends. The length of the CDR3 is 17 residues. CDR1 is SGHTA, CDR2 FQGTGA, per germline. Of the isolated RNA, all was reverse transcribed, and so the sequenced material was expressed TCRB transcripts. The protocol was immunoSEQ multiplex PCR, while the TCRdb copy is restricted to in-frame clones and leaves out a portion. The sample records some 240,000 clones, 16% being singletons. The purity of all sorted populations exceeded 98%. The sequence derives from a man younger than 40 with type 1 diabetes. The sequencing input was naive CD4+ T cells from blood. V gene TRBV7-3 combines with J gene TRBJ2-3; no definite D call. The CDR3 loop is CASSLRSTPSGTDTQYF. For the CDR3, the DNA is TGTGCCAGCAGCTTAAGATCGACCCCCTCAGGCACAGATACGCAGTATTTT. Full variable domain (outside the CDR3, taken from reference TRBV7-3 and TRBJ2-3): GAGVSQTPSNKVTEKGKYVELRCDPISGHTALYWYRQSLGQGPEFLIYFQGTGAADDSGLPNDRFFAVRPEGSVSTLKIQRTERGDSAVYLCASSLRSTPSGTDTQYFGPGTRLTVL.